Listed below are T cell receptor beta chains from one sample, sequenced in a study of CD8 T cells in Susac syndrome. Via MiXCR, TCRdb re-called the immunoSEQ multiplex PCR reads, giving one row per CDR3 protein. The profile shows 95,000 to 150,000 distinct CDR3 sequences, 93% of them singletons. The source material was CD8+ T cells from PBMCs. These receptors all stem from a human donor with multiple sclerosis. Each CDR3 is given with its conserved first and last residue. Each record gives: J gene, CDR3 length, clone size, V gene, D gene, CDR3 DNA, CDR3 protein. The D gene is left open where the match is weak. Expanded clones are given a class, and other clones once, few, many or no size at all.

TRBJ2-7	13	once	TRBV28	-	TGTGCCAGCAAGTCGGCGGGCGTCTACGAGCAGTACTTC	CASKSAGVYEQYF
TRBJ1-5	12	-	TRBV2	-	TGTGCCAGCAGGGATAGCAATCAGCCCCAGCATTTT	CASRDSNQPQHF
TRBJ2-3	15	-	TRBV12-3/TRBV12-4	TRBD2	TGTGCCAGCAGTCGGACTAGCGGGGTGTCAGATACGCAGTATTTT	CASSRTSGVSDTQYF
TRBJ2-5	13	-	TRBV11-1	TRBD2	TGTGCCAGCAGACTAGCGGGGGAAGAGACCCAGTACTTC	CASRLAGEETQYF
TRBJ2-2	14	-	TRBV7-9	-	TGTGCCAGCAGCTTTGCAGAGTCAACCGGGGAGCTGTTTTTT	CASSFAESTGELFF
TRBJ1-1	14	once	TRBV5-1	TRBD1	TGCGCCAGCAGCTTGGGGACAGGGGCCACTGAAGCTTTCTTT	CASSLGTGATEAFF
TRBJ2-5	11	-	TRBV29-1	-	TGCAGCGCGTGGAACGGAGAGACCCAGTACTTC	CSAWNGETQYF
TRBJ2-1	15	-	TRBV18	-	TGTGCCAGCTCATCGAGAAGTAGTGCCTACAATGAGCAGTTCTTC	CASSSRSSAYNEQFF
TRBJ2-4	13	-	TRBV19	-	TGTGCCAGCCTGGACAGTTGGACCCTCGGTCAGTACTTC	CASLDSWTLGQYF
TRBJ1-5	17	-	TRBV20-1	TRBD1	TGCAGTGCTAGAGGCACAGGGGCCCATTATAGCAATCAGCCCCAGCATTTT	CSARGTGAHYSNQPQHF
TRBJ2-7	12	-	TRBV12-3/TRBV12-4	-	TGTGCCACCCGTGGGAATTCCTACGAGCAGTACTTC	CATRGNSYEQYF
TRBJ1-5	15	-	TRBV27	-	TGTGCCAGCAGTTCTTCCGGGGGCGCGGGAGTGCCCCAGCATTTT	CASSSSGGAGVPQHF
TRBJ2-4	19	-	TRBV5-1	-	TGCGCCAGCAGCTTGGGGGACCGGATCGGTCTGAGGGCCAAAAACATTCAGTACTTC	CASSLGDRIGLRAKNIQYF
TRBJ2-1	12	-	TRBV6-5	-	TGTGCCAGCAGTTACTCCGACAATGAGCAGTTCTTC	CASSYSDNEQFF
TRBJ2-5	14	-	TRBV5-1	TRBD1	TGCGCCAGCAGCTCAAACAGGGGGCGAGAGACCCAGTACTTC	CASSSNRGRETQYF
TRBJ2-1	16	-	TRBV6-6	TRBD2	TGTGCCAGCAGTTACACTAGCGGGAGGGCCGTAAATGAGCAGTTCTTC	CASSYTSGRAVNEQFF
TRBJ1-2	13	-	TRBV10-2	TRBD1	TGCGCCAGCAGCCTAGACAGGGCCGATGGCTACACCTTC	CASSLDRADGYTF
TRBJ2-4	17	-	TRBV7-8	-	TGTGCCAGCAGCTTAGTTACAGGAGGATGGGCCAAAAACATTCAGTACTTC	CASSLVTGGWAKNIQYF
TRBJ2-3	14	-	TRBV12-3/TRBV12-4	TRBD1	TGTGCCAGCAGTCATCAGGGGGACCCAGATACGCAGTATTTT	CASSHQGDPDTQYF
TRBJ2-3	15	-	TRBV3-1	TRBD2	TGTGCCAGCAGCCAAGCGGGGGGGCGGGCAGATACGCAGTATTTT	CASSQAGGRADTQYF
TRBJ2-3	16	-	TRBV29-1	-	TGCAGCGTTGAGGGAGTGAACAGGGATTACACAGATACGCAGTATTTT	CSVEGVNRDYTDTQYF
TRBJ2-7	13	-	TRBV20-1	-	TGCAGTGCTAGTGATTGGGGCTCCTACGAGCAGTACTTC	CSASDWGSYEQYF
TRBJ2-2	12	-	TRBV30	-	TGTGCCTGGAGGCAGGGTCGTGGGGAGCTGTTTTTT	CAWRQGRGELFF
TRBJ2-1	13	-	TRBV6-2/TRBV6-3	-	TGTGCCAGCAGAGCTACAGGGGAGGATGAGCAGTTCTTC	CASRATGEDEQFF
TRBJ2-3	14	-	TRBV2	TRBD2	TGTGCCAGCAAGAAGCGGGAGGGCACAGATACGCAGTATTTT	CASKKREGTDTQYF
TRBJ1-5	16	-	TRBV4-1	-	TGCGCCAGCAGCCAAGGATCAGGGGTGTTCAATCAGCCCCAGCATTTT	CASSQGSGVFNQPQHF
TRBJ2-2	11	-	TRBV7-9	-	TGTGCCAGCAGCCCGGCCGGGGAGCTGTTTTTT	CASSPAGELFF
TRBJ2-7	11	once	TRBV5-1	-	TGCGCCAGCAGCTTGGACGGGGCCCAGTACTTC	CASSLDGAQYF
TRBJ1-2	15	-	TRBV5-4	-	TGTGCCAGCAGCTTGGCCAGGCGTACTAACTATGGCTACACCTTC	CASSLARRTNYGYTF
TRBJ2-1	20	-	TRBV18	TRBD2	TGTGCCAGCTCACCACACATTATTCCGGGACTAGCGGGAGCATCTAATGAGCAGTTCTTC	CASSPHIIPGLAGASNEQFF
TRBJ1-5	16	-	TRBV7-2	-	TGTGCCAGCAGCTTAGTCCCTCGGGGTAGCAATCAGCCCCAGCATTTT	CASSLVPRGSNQPQHF
TRBJ1-5	16	-	TRBV19	-	TGTGCCAGTAGTATAGTCGGGGCCGGCCTTTATCAGCCCCAGCATTTT	CASSIVGAGLYQPQHF
TRBJ1-1	13	-	TRBV9	-	TGTGCCAGCAGCGTAGTCCGGAACACTGAAGCTTTCTTT	CASSVVRNTEAFF
TRBJ1-2	12	-	TRBV28	-	TGTGCCAGCAGTTACGACAGTCATGGCTACACCTTC	CASSYDSHGYTF
TRBJ1-1	13	-	TRBV12-3/TRBV12-4	TRBD1	TGTGCCACCCTCTCCCGGGACAGAAAAGAAGCTTTCTTT	CATLSRDRKEAFF
TRBJ2-2	13	-	TRBV10-1	-	TGCGCCAGCAGTGCTCAGGAGACCGGGGAGCTGTTTTTT	CASSAQETGELFF
TRBJ2-1	15	few	TRBV7-7	-	TGTGCTAGCAGCTTAGGTCCAAGCTCCTACAATGAGCAGTTCTTC	CASSLGPSSYNEQFF
TRBJ2-7	12	-	TRBV20-1	TRBD1	TGCAGTGCTAGGGACAGGGGTGGCGAGCAGTACTTC	CSARDRGGEQYF
TRBJ2-2	14	once	TRBV7-9	-	TGTGCCAGCAGCTTAGGGATGGTAACCGGGGAGCTGTTTTTT	CASSLGMVTGELFF
TRBJ1-5	13	-	TRBV20-1	-	TGCAGTGCTAGGGACCTCAGCGGTCAGCCCCAGCATTTT	CSARDLSGQPQHF
TRBJ2-2	13	once	TRBV5-4	-	TGTGCCAGCAGCTTGACCCTCACCGGGGAGCTGTTTTTT	CASSLTLTGELFF
TRBJ1-1	14	-	TRBV13	TRBD1	TGTGCCAGCAGCCGGACGACAGGGTTCCCTGAAGCTTTCTTT	CASSRTTGFPEAFF
TRBJ1-1	14	-	TRBV13	-	TGTGCCAGCAGCTTCGGTTCACAAAACACTGAAGCTTTCTTT	CASSFGSQNTEAFF
TRBJ2-3	17	-	TRBV19	TRBD1	TGTGCCAGTAGTATATCACTCTGGGGCAGGGGGCGTGATACGCAGTATTTT	CASSISLWGRGRDTQYF
TRBJ2-2	16	-	TRBV29-1	TRBD1	TGCAGCGTTGAAGATCAGGGGGACCGAAACACCGGGGAGCTGTTTTTT	CSVEDQGDRNTGELFF
TRBJ2-2	13	-	TRBV29-1	-	TGCAGCGTTGAAGGGTTGCGGGCCGGGGAGCTGTTTTTT	CSVEGLRAGELFF
TRBJ2-2	14	-	TRBV6-6	TRBD1	TGTGCCAGCAGACCCGGGACAGCCACCGGGGAGCTGTTTTTT	CASRPGTATGELFF
TRBJ2-7	14	-	TRBV10-3	-	TGTGCCATCAGTGAGCAAGGGAAGACCTACGAGCAGTACTTC	CAISEQGKTYEQYF